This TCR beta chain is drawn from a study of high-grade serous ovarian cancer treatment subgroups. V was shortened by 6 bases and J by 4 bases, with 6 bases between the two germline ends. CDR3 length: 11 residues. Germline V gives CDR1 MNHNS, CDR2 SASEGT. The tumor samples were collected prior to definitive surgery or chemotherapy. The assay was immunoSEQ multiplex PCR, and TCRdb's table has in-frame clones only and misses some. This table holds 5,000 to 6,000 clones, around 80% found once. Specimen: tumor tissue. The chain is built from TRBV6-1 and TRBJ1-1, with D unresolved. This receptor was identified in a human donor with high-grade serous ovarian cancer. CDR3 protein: CASRGGTEAFF. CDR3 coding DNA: TGTGCCAGCAGGGGAGGCACTGAAGCTTTCTTT.